This T cell receptor (beta chain) came from a study of blood T cells in healthy people across ages. With V trimmed by 6 bases and J by 1 base, 8 bases remained unmatched. CDR3 length: 14 amino acids. CDR1 is DFQATT, CDR2 SNEGSKA, per germline (reference sequence). A second roughly 7 to 11 cycle PCR used barcoded and J-beta primers. TCRdb independently ran MiXCR on the 5' RACE reads; one entry per CDR3 protein. The table shows hundreds of thousands of distinct CDR3 sequences, with about 61% occurring only once. Sequences were obtained from blood. This sequence was found in a man in his forties or fifties in good health. The V and J genes are TRBV20-1 and TRBJ1-1; 7 nucleotides align to TRBD1. The CDR3: CSASTGVRNTEAFF. The CDR3 nucleotides read TGCAGTGCAAGTACAGGGGTCAGGAACACTGAAGCTTTCTTT.